The TCR beta chain described here comes from a study of response to subunit inactivated influenza vaccine. Germline-derived CDR1 and CDR2 are LNHNV and YYDKDF (reference sequence). This CDR3 comprises 15 residues. Trimming pared 5 bases from V and 10 bases from J, leaving 21 bases between. TCRdb ran MiXCR on the RT-PCR reads and lists one entry per CDR3 protein. The data show a few hundred thousand distinct CDR3 sequences, over 9% seen once. This clonotype was counted only a few times. This sample was also put to use in a study of T cells expressing NK-cell markers. Per that paper: UMIs accompanied the 5'RACE template switching by which TCR beta cDNA was made. Seven donors tested HCMV-seropositive and one tested seronegative among the eight sequenced. For four donors, these clonotypes were likewise the leading ones in the CD3+CD56-NKG2C+ fraction. Clones of NKG2C+ T cells that had expanded were of unclear HCMV specificity.

The starting material was PBMCs from blood, obtained on the day of vaccination. The V call is TRBV15, the J call TRBJ2-1; D is possibly TRBD2 (5 bases). This receptor was identified in a man aged 45-60 years who received an inactivated influenza vaccine. This CDR3 is CATSDYLSALKEQFF. The CDR3, as DNA: TGTGCCACCAGCGACTATCTATCAGCCCTCAAGGAGCAGTTCTTC.